This passage covers 11 T cell receptor beta chains from one sample sequenced in a study of CD8+CD57+ T cells in acquired aplastic anemia. The template for TCR beta VDJ and CDR3 sequence profiling was genomic DNA. TCRdb itself ran the reads through MiXCR, one entry per CDR3 protein. The repertoire holds some 130,000 distinct CDR3 sequences, with less than 45% as singletons. Source material: sorted CD4+, CD8+, or CD8+CD57+ T cells (not recorded which) from PBMCs. The receptors were sampled from a human donor in good health, serving as a control.

About this clonotype: A much larger clone lies a single base off, so this may be a read error. The rearrangement joins TRBV5-1 to TRBJ2-1; 9 positions match TRBD2. This CDR3 spans 15 amino acids. Germline CDR1 reads SGHRS; CDR2 reads YFSETQ. After removal of 3 bases from V and 5 bases from J, the junction contained 6 bases not matched to a gene. This chain's CDR3 is CASSSQLAGHNEQFF. Here the CDR3 DNA reads TGCGCCAGCAGCTCGCAGCTAGCGGGACACAATGAGCAGTTCTTC. Variable domain in full (rest from reference TRBV5-1 and TRBJ2-1): KAGVTQTPRYLIKTRGQQVTLSCSPISGHRSVSWYQQTPGQGLQFLFEYFSETQRNKGNFPGRFSGRQFSNSRSEMNVSTLELGDSALYLCASSSQLAGHNEQFFGPGTRLTVL.

This clonotype turned up a few times. The gene calls are TRBV2 and TRBJ2-1, with TRBD1 identical over 12 bases. Trimming removed 6 bases from V and 7 bases from J; junction bases left unmatched: 7. This CDR3 is built from 15 residues. Germline assignment: CDR1 SNHLY and CDR2 FYNNEI. CDR3 loop: CASRKGQGALNEQFF. CDR3 bases: TGTGCCAGCAGGAAGGGACAGGGGGCGCTTAATGAGCAGTTCTTC. Using reference TRBV2 and TRBJ2-1 for the parts outside the CDR3, the full variable domain is EPEVTQTPSHQVTQMGQEVILRCVPISNHLYFYWYRQILGQKVEFLVSFYNNEISEKSEIFDDQFSVERPDGSNFTLKIRSTKLEDSAMYFCASRKGQGALNEQFFGPGTRLTVL.

This clonotype was recorded many times. The chain links TRBV6-1 to TRBJ2-3, with no clear D. V was cut by 6 bases and J by 3 bases, with 19 bases left in between. CDR1 and CDR2 from the germline V gene are MNHNS and SASEGT. The CDR3 totals 16 residues. The CDR3 reads CASRGFGGMSTDTQYF. The CDR3 nucleotides read TGTGCCAGCAGAGGATTCGGTGGGATGTCGACAGATACGCAGTATTTT.

This clonotype occurred many times. This sequence joins TRBV7-2 and TRBJ2-1; 14 bases are a match to TRBD2. CDR3 size: 18 residues. Trimming at V came to 0 bases and at J to 2 bases, leaving 3 bases not matched to a gene. Germline CDR1 and CDR2: SGHTA and FQGNSA. The CDR3 here is CASSLAGTSGGPYNEQFF. Written as DNA, the CDR3 is TGTGCCAGCAGCTTAGCTGGGACTAGCGGGGGCCCCTACAATGAGCAGTTCTTC.

Ten or more counts support this clonotype. This chain links TRBV2 with TRBJ1-5, with D hard to call. The CDR3 totals 14 residues. Germline CDR1 SNHLY, CDR2 FYNNEI. V dropped 2 bases and J dropped 6 bases, with 11 bases sitting between them. Written as DNA, the CDR3 is TGTGCCAGCAGTGAAAGGTTCGTTGGTCAGCCCCAGCATTTT. Translating gives CASSERFVGQPQHF.

This clonotype was picked up many times. The V gene is TRBV2, the J gene TRBJ1-5, with D perhaps matching TRBD1 (5 bases). Germline CDR1 reads SNHLY; CDR2 reads FYNNEI. The V gene lost 4 bases and the J gene lost 9 bases, with 13 bases spanning the gap. This CDR3 comprises 13 residues. The CDR3 nucleotides are TGTGCCAGCAGTGCAGGGCCCGGGGGGCCCCAGCATTTT. It codes for CASSAGPGGPQHF.

This clonotype was seen only a few times. V and J are TRBV3-1 and TRBJ1-2; possibly TRBD1 for D (6 bases). Trimming left V 7 bases short and J 7 bases short, with 16 bases between. The germline gives CDR1 LGHDT, CDR2 YNNKEL (reference sequence). CDR3 length equals 13 residues. The CDR3 is CASNLGGLGGYTF. The DNA of the CDR3 is TGTGCCAGCAACCTAGGGGGGCTGGGTGGCTACACCTTC. Filled out from reference TRBV3-1 and TRBJ1-2, the complete variable domain reads DTAVSQTPKYLVTQMGNDKSIKCEQNLGHDTMYWYKQDSKKFLKIMFSYNNKELIINETVPNRFSPKSPDKAHLNLHINSLELGDSAVYFCASNLGGLGGYTFGSGTRLTVV.

This clonotype was found many times. CDR3 nucleotide sequence: TGTGCCAGCAGCCTCCCTTCGGGCAGGACGACACAAACGAACACCGGGGAGCTGTTTTTT. This sequence encodes CASSLPSGRTTQTNTGELFF. The rearrangement links TRBV7-6 to TRBJ2-2; unclear D gene. Germline-derived CDR1 and CDR2 are SGHVS and FNYEAQ. Deletions cut 5 bases from V and 0 bases from J, with 25 bases between. The CDR3 is 20 amino acids.

The gene calls are TRBV20-1 and TRBJ2-1; 11 nucleotides agree with TRBD2. V lost 6 bases, J lost 4 bases, and 5 bases stayed unmatched. Germline values: CDR1 DFQATT, CDR2 SNEGSKA (reference sequence). CDR3 length: 14 residues. CDR3 nucleotide sequence: TGCAGTGCCCTTAGCGGGAGGGGGTACAATGAGCAGTTCTTC. This gives the protein CSALSGRGYNEQFF.

This clonotype was seen a handful of times. In DNA form, the CDR3 reads TGCAGTGCTAGGGCAGGGGGCTCCTACGAGCAGTACTTC. This sequence encodes CSARAGGSYEQYF. The J gene is TRBJ2-7, the V gene TRBV20-1, with TRBD1 matching over 7 bases. The V gene's germline CDR1 is DFQATT and CDR2 SNEGSKA (reference sequence). The V segment lost 3 bases and the J segment 0 bases; nucleotides outside the gene matches: 2. The CDR3 loop spans 13 amino acids.

The V call is TRBV19, the J call TRBJ2-3; D assignment may be TRBD1 or TRBD2 (5 bases each). In germline, CDR1 is LNHDA, CDR2 SQIVND (reference sequence). Trimming removed 6 bases at V and 1 base at J, with 11 bases between. The CDR3 extends over 14 amino acids. The chain's CDR3 is CASRRGAGTDTQYF. The CDR3, as DNA: TGTGCCAGTAGACGGGGCGCAGGCACAGATACGCAGTATTTT. Based on the CDR3 plus reference TRBV19 and TRBJ2-3, the full variable domain is DGGITQSPKYLFRKEGQNVTLSCEQNLNHDAMYWYRQDPGQGLRLIYYSQIVNDFQKGDIAEGYSVSREKKESFPLTVTSAQKNPTAFYLCASRRGAGTDTQYFGPGTRLTVL.